These 10 T cell receptor beta chains share one sample of origin, sequenced in a study of early T cells in non-severe SARS-CoV-2 infection. TCRdb called the 5' RACE reads again in MiXCR, with one record for every CDR3 protein. The sample holds some 18,000 distinct CDR3 sequences, roughly 6% seen once. Specimen: whole blood. The receptor set was obtained from an adult who was a healthcare worker with PCR-confirmed SARS-CoV-2 infection or an uninfected control (not recorded which).

This clonotype was recorded many times. The CDR3 loop is CSATTSNEQFF. In nucleotides, the CDR3 is TGCAGTGCGACCACTAGTAATGAGCAGTTCTTC. The V call is TRBV20-1, the J call TRBJ2-1, with D perhaps matching TRBD2 (5 bases). This CDR3 is built from 11 residues. V was shortened by 6 bases and J by 7 bases, with 10 bases between the two germline ends. Per germline, CDR1 DFQATT and CDR2 SNEGSKA (reference sequence).

This clonotype was picked up many times. The V call is TRBV29-1, the J call TRBJ2-1; D perhaps matches TRBD2 (6 bases). The CDR3 has 14 residues. Germline CDR1 SQVTM, CDR2 ANQGSEA. V lost 1 base and J 2 bases, leaving 9 bases between the germline ends. The CDR3 DNA follows: TGCAGCGTTGAAGGTCGCGGGACCTACAATGAGCAGTTCTTC. Encoded protein: CSVEGRGTYNEQFF.

This clonotype appeared many times. This chain uses TRBV18 with TRBJ2-7, with D perhaps matching TRBD2 (6 bases). From germline, CDR1 is KGHSH and CDR2 LQKENI. Trimming took 6 bases from V and 7 from J, leaving 28 bases between them. The CDR3 length is 17 residues. CDR3 bases: TGTGCCAGCTCCCCCATGGAAGGCCTAGCGCCTTCCAAAGAGCAGTACTTC. Encoded protein: CASSPMEGLAPSKEQYF.

This clonotype was observed at least ten times. This chain joins TRBV30 and TRBJ2-2; D remains ambiguous. V was trimmed by 2 bases and J by 3 bases, leaving 7 bases between them. The CDR3 contains 13 residues. Germline assignment: CDR1 GTSNPN and CDR2 SVGIG (reference sequence). CDR3 loop: CAWSSLDTGELFF. CDR3 bases: TGTGCCTGGAGTTCATTAGACACCGGGGAGCTGTTTTTT.

V is TRBV30 and J is TRBJ2-1, with 7 bases identical to TRBD2. V was pared by 2 bases and J by 5 bases, with 6 bases of the junction left unmatched. This CDR3 spans 14 amino acids. Germline lookup yields CDR1 GTSNPN and CDR2 SVGIG (reference sequence). For the CDR3, the DNA is TGTGCCTGGAGTCGGGAGGCCGAGCACAATGAGCAGTTCTTC. Its protein product is CAWSREAEHNEQFF.

The J gene is TRBJ1-5, the V gene TRBV28; no clear D. The germline V gene encodes CDR1 MDHEN and CDR2 SYDVKM. The CDR3 covers 14 residues. Between the trimmed V and J ends, which lost 4 bases and 7 bases, there was a span of 14 bases. The CDR3 sequence is CASSSPTLLQPQHF. DNA of the CDR3: TGTGCCAGCAGTTCCCCTACCCTACTGCAGCCCCAGCATTTT.

The sample holds a few counts of this clonotype. The chain combines TRBV28 with TRBJ2-7; TRBD1 matches 10 bases. Losses at the gene ends were 8 bases for V and 0 bases for J; bases not matched to a gene: 7. Germline V gene lookup returns CDR1 MDHEN and CDR2 SYDVKM. This CDR3 has 15 residues. DNA for the CDR3: TGTGCCAGCCTGACAGGGGGCGAATACTCCTACGAGCAGTACTTC. Residues: CASLTGGEYSYEQYF.

This clonotype has a count of ten or more. V is TRBV27 and J is TRBJ2-7, with D unresolved. CDR3 size: 15 residues. Trimming stripped 2 bases from V and 5 bases from J, with 16 bases between. Germline V gene data show CDR1 as MNHEY and CDR2 as SMNVEV (reference sequence). The CDR3 reads CASSLGSPKLNEQYF. The CDR3 DNA is TGTGCCAGCAGTTTAGGTTCCCCAAAACTTAACGAGCAGTACTTC.

This clonotype was detected many times. The V call is TRBV2, the J call TRBJ2-3; 8 nucleotides align to TRBD1. The germline V gene encodes CDR1 SNHLY and CDR2 FYNNEI. This CDR3 has 16 amino acids. Trimming took 5 bases from V and 2 from J; bases not matched to a gene: 9. The CDR3 is CASSLDRGLLTDTQYF. CDR3 DNA sequence: TGTGCCAGCAGTTTAGACAGGGGCCTACTCACAGATACGCAGTATTTT.

The chain recombines TRBV20-1 with TRBJ2-1; 7 bases align to TRBD2. V lost 3 bases to trimming and J lost 10 bases; unmatched junction nucleotides: 0. Germline V CDR1 and CDR2: DFQATT, SNEGSKA (reference sequence). CDR3 length: 10 amino acids. CDR3 loop: CSASGREQFF. The CDR3 bases are TGCAGTGCTAGCGGGAGGGAGCAGTTCTTC.